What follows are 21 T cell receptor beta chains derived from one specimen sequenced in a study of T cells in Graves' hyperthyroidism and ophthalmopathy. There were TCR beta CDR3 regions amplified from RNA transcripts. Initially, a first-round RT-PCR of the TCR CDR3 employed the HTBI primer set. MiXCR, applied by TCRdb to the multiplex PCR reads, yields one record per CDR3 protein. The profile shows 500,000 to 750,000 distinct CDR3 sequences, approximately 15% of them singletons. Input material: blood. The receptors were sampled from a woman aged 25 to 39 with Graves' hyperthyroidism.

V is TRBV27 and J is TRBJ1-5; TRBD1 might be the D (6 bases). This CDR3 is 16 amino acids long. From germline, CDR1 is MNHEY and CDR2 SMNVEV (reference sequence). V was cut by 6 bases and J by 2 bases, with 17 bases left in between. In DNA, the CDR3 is TGTGCCAGCAGCAACACCCCAGGGGTGGGCAATCAGCCCCAGCATTTT. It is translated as CASSNTPGVGNQPQHF.

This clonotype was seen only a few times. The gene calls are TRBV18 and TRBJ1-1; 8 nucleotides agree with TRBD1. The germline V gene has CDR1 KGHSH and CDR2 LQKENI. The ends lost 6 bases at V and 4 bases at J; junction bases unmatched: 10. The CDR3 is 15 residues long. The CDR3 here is CASSRRQGWGTEAFF. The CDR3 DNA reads TGTGCCAGCTCTCGTCGACAGGGGTGGGGCACTGAAGCTTTCTTT.

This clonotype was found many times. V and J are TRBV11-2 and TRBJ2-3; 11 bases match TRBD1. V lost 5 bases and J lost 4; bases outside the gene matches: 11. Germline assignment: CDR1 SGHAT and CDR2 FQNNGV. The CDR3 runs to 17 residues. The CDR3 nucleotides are TGTGCCAGCAGCATAAACCCGGGACAGGGGGTATCAGATACGCAGTATTTT. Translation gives CASSINPGQGVSDTQYF.

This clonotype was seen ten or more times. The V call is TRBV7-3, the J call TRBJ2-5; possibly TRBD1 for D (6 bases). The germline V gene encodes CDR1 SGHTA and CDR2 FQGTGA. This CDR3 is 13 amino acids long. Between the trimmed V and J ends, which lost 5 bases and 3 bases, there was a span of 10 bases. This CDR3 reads CASSTYREETQYF. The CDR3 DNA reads TGTGCCAGCAGCACATACAGGGAAGAGACCCAGTACTTC.

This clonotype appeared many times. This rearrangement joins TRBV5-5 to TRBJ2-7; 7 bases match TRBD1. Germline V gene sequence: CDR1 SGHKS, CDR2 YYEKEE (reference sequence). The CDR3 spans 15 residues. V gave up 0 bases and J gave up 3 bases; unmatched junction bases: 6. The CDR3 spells CASSLEGDSFYEQYF. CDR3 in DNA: TGTGCCAGCAGCTTGGAAGGGGACAGTTTCTACGAGCAGTACTTC. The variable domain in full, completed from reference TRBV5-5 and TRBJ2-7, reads DAGVTQSPTHLIKTRGQQVTLRCSPISGHKSVSWYQQVLGQGPQFIFQYYEKEERGRGNFPDRFSARQFPNYSSELNVNALLLGDSALYLCASSLEGDSFYEQYFGPGTRLTVT.

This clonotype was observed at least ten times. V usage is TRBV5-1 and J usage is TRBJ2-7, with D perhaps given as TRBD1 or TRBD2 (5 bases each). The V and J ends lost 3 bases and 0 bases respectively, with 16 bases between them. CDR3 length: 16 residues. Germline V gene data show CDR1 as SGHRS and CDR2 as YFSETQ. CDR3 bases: TGCGCCAGCAGCTGGGGAGAGGGGATCAGCTCCTACGAGCAGTACTTC. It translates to CASSWGEGISSYEQYF.

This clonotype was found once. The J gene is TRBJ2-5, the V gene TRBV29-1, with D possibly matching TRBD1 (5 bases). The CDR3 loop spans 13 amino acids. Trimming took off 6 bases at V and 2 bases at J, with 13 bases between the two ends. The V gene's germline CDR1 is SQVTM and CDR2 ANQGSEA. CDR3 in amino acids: CSVSQGLQETQYF. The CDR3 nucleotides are TGCAGCGTGTCGCAGGGCTTACAAGAGACCCAGTACTTC.

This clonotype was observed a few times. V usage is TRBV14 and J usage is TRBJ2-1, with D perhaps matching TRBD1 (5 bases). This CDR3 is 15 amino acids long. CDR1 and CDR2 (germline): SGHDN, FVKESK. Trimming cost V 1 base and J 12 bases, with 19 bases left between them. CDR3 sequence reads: CASSQGTPLFDAQFF. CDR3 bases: TGTGCCAGCAGCCAAGGGACACCCCTTTTTGATGCGCAGTTCTTC.

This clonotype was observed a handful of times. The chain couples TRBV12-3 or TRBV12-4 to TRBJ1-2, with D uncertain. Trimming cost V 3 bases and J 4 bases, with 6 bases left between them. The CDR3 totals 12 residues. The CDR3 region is CASSFGVYGYTF. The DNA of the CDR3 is TGTGCCAGCAGTTTCGGGGTCTATGGCTACACCTTC.

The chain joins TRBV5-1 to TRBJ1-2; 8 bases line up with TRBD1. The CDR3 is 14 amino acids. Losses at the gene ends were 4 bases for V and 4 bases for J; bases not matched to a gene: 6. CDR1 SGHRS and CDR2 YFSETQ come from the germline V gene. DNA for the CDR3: TGCGCCAGCAGCGCGACAGGGGTGGGCTATGGCTACACCTTC. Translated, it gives CASSATGVGYGYTF.

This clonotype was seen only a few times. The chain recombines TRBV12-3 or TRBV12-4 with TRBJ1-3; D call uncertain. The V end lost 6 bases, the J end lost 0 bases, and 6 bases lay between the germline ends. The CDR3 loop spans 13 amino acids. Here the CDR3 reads CASREYSGNTIYF. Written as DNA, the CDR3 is TGTGCCAGCAGAGAATACTCTGGAAACACCATATATTTT.

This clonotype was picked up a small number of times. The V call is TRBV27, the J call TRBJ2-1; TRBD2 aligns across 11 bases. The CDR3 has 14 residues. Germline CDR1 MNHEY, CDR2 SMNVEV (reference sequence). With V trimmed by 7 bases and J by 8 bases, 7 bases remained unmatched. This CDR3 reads CASTSGGLVDEQFF. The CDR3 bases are TGTGCCAGCACTAGCGGGGGGCTGGTCGATGAGCAGTTCTTC.

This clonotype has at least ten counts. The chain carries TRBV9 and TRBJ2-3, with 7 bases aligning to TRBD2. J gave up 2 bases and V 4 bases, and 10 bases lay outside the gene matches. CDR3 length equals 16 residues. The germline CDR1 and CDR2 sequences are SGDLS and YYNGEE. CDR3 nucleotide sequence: TGTGCCAGCAGCCCCCTGAGGGGAGGGCCCACAGATACGCAGTATTTT. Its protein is CASSPLRGGPTDTQYF.

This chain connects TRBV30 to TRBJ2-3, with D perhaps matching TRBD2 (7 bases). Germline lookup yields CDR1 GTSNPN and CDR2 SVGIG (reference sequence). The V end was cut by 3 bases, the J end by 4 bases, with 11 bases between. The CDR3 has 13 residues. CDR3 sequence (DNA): TGTGCCTGGAGCGGGGGGCAAGCAGATACGCAGTATTTT. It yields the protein CAWSGGQADTQYF.

CDR3 sequence: CAWSRESGELFF. The DNA for the CDR3 is TGTGCCTGGAGTCGGGAGTCCGGGGAGCTGTTTTTT. V and J are TRBV30 and TRBJ2-2; D might be TRBD2 (6 bases). This CDR3 is 12 amino acids long. V gave up 2 bases and J gave up 6 bases, with 7 bases separating them. The V gene's germline CDR1 is GTSNPN and CDR2 SVGIG (reference sequence).

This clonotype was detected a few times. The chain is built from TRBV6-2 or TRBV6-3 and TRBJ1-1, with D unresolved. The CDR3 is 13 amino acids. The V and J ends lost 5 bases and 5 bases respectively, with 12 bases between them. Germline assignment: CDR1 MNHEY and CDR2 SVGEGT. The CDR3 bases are TGTGCCAGCAGTGTCGGGTGCTGGACTGAAGCTTTCTTT. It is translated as CASSVGCWTEAFF.

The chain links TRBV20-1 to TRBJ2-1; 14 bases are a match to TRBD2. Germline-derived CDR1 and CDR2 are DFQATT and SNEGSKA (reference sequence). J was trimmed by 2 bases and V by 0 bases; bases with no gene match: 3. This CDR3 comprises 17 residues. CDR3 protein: CSAREPGLAGAYNEQFF. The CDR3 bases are TGCAGTGCTAGAGAACCGGGACTAGCGGGGGCCTACAATGAGCAGTTCTTC.

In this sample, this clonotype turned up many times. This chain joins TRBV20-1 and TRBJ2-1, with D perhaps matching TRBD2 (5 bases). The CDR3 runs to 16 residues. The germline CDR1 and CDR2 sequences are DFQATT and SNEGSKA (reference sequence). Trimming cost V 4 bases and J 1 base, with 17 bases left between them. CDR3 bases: TGCAGTGCTAACGGAGGAGACTCTCCTTCCTACAATGAGCAGTTCTTC. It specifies CSANGGDSPSYNEQFF.

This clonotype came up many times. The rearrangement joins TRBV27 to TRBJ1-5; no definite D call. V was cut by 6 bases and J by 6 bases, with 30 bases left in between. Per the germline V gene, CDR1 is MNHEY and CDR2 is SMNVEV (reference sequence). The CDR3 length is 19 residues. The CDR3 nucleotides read TGTGCCAGCAGCCAAATTCGTGTGGACGCTTGGGGTCCGATTCAGCCCCAGCATTTT. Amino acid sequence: CASSQIRVDAWGPIQPQHF.

CDR3 nucleotide sequence: TGTGCCAGCAGCTTAGACTTTTCTAGCAGGAGGGCCGGAAGCACAGATACGCAGTATTTT. Translating it yields CASSLDFSSRRAGSTDTQYF. The rearrangement uses TRBV7-9 and TRBJ2-3; D might be TRBD2 (6 bases). V shed 1 base and J shed 0 bases, with 23 bases lying between them. In germline, CDR1 is SEHNR, CDR2 FQNEAQ (reference sequence). The CDR3 has 20 amino acids.

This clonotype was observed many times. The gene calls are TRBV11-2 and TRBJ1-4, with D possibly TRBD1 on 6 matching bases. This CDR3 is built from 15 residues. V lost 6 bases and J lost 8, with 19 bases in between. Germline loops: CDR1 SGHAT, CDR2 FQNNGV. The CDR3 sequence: CASRTTGGAREKLFF. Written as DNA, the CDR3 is TGTGCCAGCAGAACTACCGGGGGGGCTCGCGAAAAACTGTTTTTT.